Listed below are T cell receptor beta chains from one sample, sequenced in a study of control samples from healthy donors and cancer patients. Using immunoSEQ multiplex PCR, the repertoire was profiled, and TCRdb retains in-frame clones only, with some absent. The sample has about 94,000 clones, roughly nine tenths seen once. The sample consisted of blood. The source of these receptors is a woman aged 18-29 years in good health. Both conserved end residues are part of each CDR3. The D gene is left open where the match is weak. Clone size, where shown, is once, few, many, or a class for clones that have expanded.

>TRBV21-1|TRBJ1-1|.|.
TGTGCCAGAGTGCGACCCTTGGGCACTGAAGCTTTCTTT
CARVRPLGTEAFF
>TRBV7-8|TRBJ2-3|TRBD2|.
TGTGCCAGCAGCTTAATCCCCCTAGCGGGGACTAGCACAGATACGCAGTATTTT
CASSLIPLAGTSTDTQYF
>TRBV3-1/TRBV3-2|TRBJ2-7|TRBD2|.
TGTGCCAGCAGCCAAAGGCCGGGACTAGCGGGGGCCTCAAGCCGCGAGCAGTACTTC
CASSQRPGLAGASSREQYF
>TRBV15|TRBJ1-1|.|.
TGTGCCACCACCCCTGGGGGGGGGTACACTGAAGCTTTCTTT
CATTPGGGYTEAFF
>TRBV2|TRBJ2-3|.|.
TGTGCCAGCAGTTTCACTGCCCCAGATACGCAGTATTTT
CASSFTAPDTQYF
>TRBV18|TRBJ1-5|TRBD1|.
TGTGCCAGCTCACCACCTATAACAGGGGGCGTAAAGTATCAGCCCCAGCATTTT
CASSPPITGGVKYQPQHF
>TRBV2|TRBJ2-1|TRBD1|.
TGTGCCAGCAGTCCTCAGAAGACAGGGGAGCAGTTCTTC
CASSPQKTGEQFF
>TRBV6-6|TRBJ2-3|.|.
TGTGCCAGCAGACGGCAGGGGTCGGATACGCAGTATTTT
CASRRQGSDTQYF
>TRBV7-9|TRBJ1-6|TRBD1|.
TGTGCCAGCAATCAGGGGGCCTCCTATAATTCACCCCTCCACTTT
CASNQGASYNSPLHF
>TRBV7-9|TRBJ1-4|.|.
TGTGCCAGCAGTGAAACAGAGTTTCAACTGTTTTTT
CASSETEFQLFF
>TRBV29-1|TRBJ1-2|.|once
TGCAGCGTTTCTATGGACGGATCCTATGGCTACACCTTC
CSVSMDGSYGYTF
>TRBV10-3|TRBJ2-3|.|.
TGTGCCGTCTTAGACAGGGGAGGGGGCACAGATACGCAGTATTTT
CAVLDRGGGTDTQYF
>TRBV9|TRBJ1-2|TRBD1|.
TGTGCCAGCAGCGGAAAACGGGACAGGGTGGACTATGGCTACACCTTC
CASSGKRDRVDYGYTF
>TRBV29-1|TRBJ1-1|.|.
TGCAGCGTTGGGACAGTGGACACTGAAGCTTTCTTT
CSVGTVDTEAFF
>TRBV5-6|TRBJ1-6|.|.
TGTGCCAGCAGCTTGGGGGAATCACCCCTCCACTTT
CASSLGESPLHF
>TRBV5-4|TRBJ2-1|TRBD2|.
TGTGCCAGCAGCCCCTTTAGCACTAGCGGGGGGAGGGAGCAGTTCTTC
CASSPFSTSGGREQFF
>TRBV15|TRBJ2-3|.|.
TGTGCCACCAGCAGAGAATCGGTGGGGAGAGATACGCAGTATTTT
CATSRESVGRDTQYF
>TRBV24-1|TRBJ1-5|TRBD1|.
TGTGCCACCAGTGGTTCAACGGACAGGGCAGGTCAGCCCCAGCATTTT
CATSGSTDRAGQPQHF
>TRBV3-1/TRBV3-2|TRBJ1-1|TRBD1|.
TGTGCCAGCAGCCTTGCGGGACAGGGGGCTTTCTTT
CASSLAGQGAFF
>TRBV29-1|TRBJ1-4|.|.
TGCAGCGTCTCCTTGGGGGGCGGCGATGAAAAACTGTTTTTT
CSVSLGGGDEKLFF
>TRBV5-5|TRBJ2-2|TRBD2|.
TGTGCCAGCAGCCCCGGGACTAGCGGGGGCCTCTACACCGGGGAGCTGTTTTTT
CASSPGTSGGLYTGELFF
>TRBV7-2|TRBJ2-1|.|.
TGTGCCAGCAGCCTCGTCGACTCCTACAATGAGCAGTTCTTC
CASSLVDSYNEQFF
>TRBV29-1|TRBJ1-2|.|.
TGCAGCGTGCAGGACCCGCGGGACTATGGCTACACCTTC
CSVQDPRDYGYTF
>TRBV20-1|TRBJ2-2|.|.
TGCAGTGCTAGTGACGAGCCGAACACCGGGGAGCTGTTTTTT
CSASDEPNTGELFF
>TRBV6-5|TRBJ2-3|TRBD2|.
TGTGCCAGCAGTTACTCTGGGCTCGGGAGGGATACGCAGTATTTT
CASSYSGLGRDTQYF
>TRBV6-1|TRBJ1-5|.|.
TGTGCCAGCAGTGAGGGACTTCTATCGGAGCCCCAGCATTTT
CASSEGLLSEPQHF
>TRBV10-3|TRBJ1-1|.|.
TGTGCCATCAGTGAGTCTGGCGGGTACACTGAAGCTTTCTTT
CAISESGGYTEAFF
>TRBV5-1|TRBJ2-3|TRBD2|.
TGCGCCAGCAGCTTAGGCCCTAGCGGGGGCAGCACAGATACGCAGTATTTT
CASSLGPSGGSTDTQYF
>TRBV2|TRBJ2-1|.|.
TGTGCCAGCAGGGGGACCCTGACCTCCTACAATGAGCAGTTCTTC
CASRGTLTSYNEQFF
>TRBV24-1|TRBJ1-5|.|.
TGTGCCACCAGTCCGGGACGGCCTAATCAGCCCCAGCATTTT
CATSPGRPNQPQHF
>TRBV12-5|TRBJ1-3|.|.
TGTGCTAGTGGTTTGGACGGCGGCTCTGGAAACACCATATATTTT
CASGLDGGSGNTIYF
>TRBV5-1|TRBJ2-1|.|.
TGCGCCAGCAGCTTGATCTCTAGCGCAAAAAATGAGCAGTTCTTC
CASSLISSAKNEQFF
>TRBV6-5|TRBJ1-1|.|.
TGTGCCAGCATCAATCGACGGGGGAACACTGAAGCTTTCTTT
CASINRRGNTEAFF
>TRBV23-1|TRBJ1-4|.|.
TGCGCCAGCAGTCAATCCGAGGCTGGGAGGGATGAAAAACTGTTTTTT
CASSQSEAGRDEKLFF
>TRBV4-1|TRBJ1-1|.|.
TGCGCCAGCAGCCAAGACAGTGAAGCTTTCTTT
CASSQDSEAFF